The entry below gives a single TCR beta chain sequence along with its context. The antigen is unknown. The CDR3 sequence is 17 residues long. Looked up from germline, CDR1 is SGHRS and CDR2 is YFSETQ. V lost 6 bases to trimming and J lost 1 base, with 20 bases between them. These data are taken from a study of shared clonotypes between healthy human individuals. Study-level information: Per-donor plates numbered three CD4 naive, three CD4 memory, two CD8 naive and one CD8 memory.

Study-level findings and limits: Among non-shared clonotypes, generation probabilities were lower than among those shared by all four donors. When naive CD4 clonotypes were compared across a handful of donors, about 4.8% were shared.

Only CD45RO-negative cells positively selected for CCR7 counted as naive CD8 cells, so terminally differentiated effector memory CD45RA+ cells were excluded. The method was immunoSEQ multiplex PCR; TCRdb's version includes in-frame clones alone and lacks a portion of them. The table records around 1,900,000 clones, 80% to 95% of them present only once. The chain uses TRBV5-1 and TRBJ2-1; D may correspond to TRBD1 or TRBD2 (5 bases each). This sequence originates from a man younger than 35 in good health. Some clones in this sample may be carry-over from other donors' samples. The specimen was naive CD8+ T cells from PBMCs. DNA for the CDR3: TGCGCCAGCACCCTCGGACACGTCGGGATTTCCTACAATGAGCAGTTCTTC. Protein: CASTLGHVGISYNEQFF.